The entry that follows covers one T cell receptor (beta chain) sequence. This entry belongs to a study of shared clonotypes between healthy human individuals. Study as a whole: Donors had three CD4 naive, three CD4 memory, two CD8 naive and one CD8 memory plate apiece.

The CDR3 runs 15 residues. The V gene's germline CDR1 is SGDLS and CDR2 YYNGEE. Trimming pared 0 bases from V and 2 bases from J, leaving 11 bases between. Assay used: immunoSEQ multiplex PCR; TCRdb lists only in-frame clones, some missing. The sample lists about 2.4 million clones; roughly 93% were seen once. The source of this sequence is a man aged 18 to 29 in good health. Some clones in this sample may be carry-over from other donors' samples. The material sequenced was naive CD4+ T cells from PBMCs. Indicated subset: CD45RA+ positively selected. The chain is built from TRBV9 and TRBJ1-1, with no clear D. The CDR3 nucleotides read TGTGCCAGCAGCGTAGTAGCCGGGGTAAACACTGAAGCTTTCTTT. The encoded protein is CASSVVAGVNTEAFF.